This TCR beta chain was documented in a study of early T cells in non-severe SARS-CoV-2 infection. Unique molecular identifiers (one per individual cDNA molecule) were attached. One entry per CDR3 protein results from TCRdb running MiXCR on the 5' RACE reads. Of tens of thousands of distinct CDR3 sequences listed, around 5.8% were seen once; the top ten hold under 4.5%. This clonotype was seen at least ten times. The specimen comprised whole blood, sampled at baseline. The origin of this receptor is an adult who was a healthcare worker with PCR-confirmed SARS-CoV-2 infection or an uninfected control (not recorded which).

CDR3 DNA sequence: TGTGCCAGCAGCTTAAATCACGAGCAGTACTTC. Translating it yields CASSLNHEQYF. The chain recombines TRBV7-9 with TRBJ2-7; D is unclear. This CDR3 is 11 amino acids long. CDR1 is SEHNR, CDR2 FQNEAQ, per germline (reference sequence). Trimming removed 2 bases from V and 5 bases from J, with 4 bases in between.